The 10 T cell receptor beta chains given below trace back to one sample, sequenced in a study of Tregs in tolerant kidney transplant recipients. The assay was immunoSEQ multiplex PCR, and TCRdb's table has in-frame clones only and misses some. The sample consists of around 85,000 clones, approximately 89% of them appearing once. This material consisted of Tregs from blood, taken before the transplant. The receptors here all came from a human donor who received a combined kidney and bone marrow transplant.

The chain joins TRBV9 to TRBJ2-1, with 8 bases fitting TRBD2. From germline, CDR1 is SGDLS and CDR2 YYNGEE. This CDR3 contains 15 residues. V was pared by 0 bases and J by 8 bases, with 7 bases of the junction left unmatched. The CDR3 sequence is CASSVVGRAADEQFF. CDR3 coding DNA: TGTGCCAGCAGCGTAGTCGGGAGGGCTGCCGATGAGCAGTTCTTC.

The chain couples TRBV18 to TRBJ2-7; D unresolved. The CDR3 contains 13 residues. Germline CDR1 and CDR2: KGHSH and LQKENI. V was trimmed by 1 base and J by 5 bases, leaving 9 bases between them. The DNA for the CDR3 is TGTGCCAGCTCACCACAGGCCGACCACGAGCAGTACTTC. This gives the protein CASSPQADHEQYF.

This clone has a single count. The chain combines TRBV2 with TRBJ2-5; D unclear. V was clipped by 5 bases and J by 2 bases, with 12 bases between them. Germline CDR1 SNHLY, CDR2 FYNNEI. This CDR3 comprises 14 residues. CDR3 coding DNA: TGTGCCAGCAGTCACCTGGTTCAACAAGAGACCCAGTACTTC. Residues: CASSHLVQQETQYF.

This sequence joins TRBV10-2 and TRBJ1-1, with D tentatively TRBD1 (5 bases). This CDR3 spans 12 amino acids. V lost 6 bases and J 2 bases, leaving 7 bases between the germline ends. The germline V gene encodes CDR1 WSHSY and CDR2 SAAADI. As DNA, the CDR3 is TGCGCCAGCAGGACAGCTAACACTGAAGCTTTCTTT. Translation gives CASRTANTEAFF.

The J gene is TRBJ2-2, the V gene TRBV19, with D maybe TRBD2 (6 bases). CDR3 length: 14 amino acids. V was trimmed by 8 bases and J by 5 bases, leaving 15 bases between them. Germline CDR1 is LNHDA and CDR2 is SQIVND (reference sequence). The CDR3 DNA sequence: TGTGCCAGTTCGGGGGATTTGTTTACCGGGGAGCTGTTTTTT. Protein: CASSGDLFTGELFF. The variable domain in full, with the rest retrieved from reference TRBV19 and TRBJ2-2, is DGGITQSPKYLFRKEGQNVTLSCEQNLNHDAMYWYRQDPGQGLRLIYYSQIVNDFQKGDIAEGYSVSREKKESFPLTVTSAQKNPTAFYLCASSGDLFTGELFFGEGSRLTVL.

The table lists this clone with a count of one. The rearrangement joins TRBV28 to TRBJ1-4; D not certain. With 7 bases removed from V and 4 bases from J, the gap between germline ends came to 7 bases. This CDR3 is built from 12 residues. CDR1 and CDR2 from the germline V gene are MDHEN and SYDVKM. Here the CDR3 reads CASTQINEKLFF. The CDR3 DNA reads as TGTGCCAGCACGCAGATTAATGAAAAACTGTTTTTT.

The chain combines TRBV28 with TRBJ1-2; D remains unclear. Germline CDR1 and CDR2: MDHEN and SYDVKM. The CDR3 has 15 residues. V lost 3 bases, J lost 5 bases, and 16 bases lay in between. The CDR3 nucleotides are TGTGCCAGCAGTTTTGGCGGGGTTTCACTATATGGCTACACCTTC. Amino acids: CASSFGGVSLYGYTF.

The chain employs TRBV27 and TRBJ2-3, with no clear D. The CDR3 covers 13 residues. CDR1 and CDR2 (germline): MNHEY, SMNVEV (reference sequence). The V end was cut by 4 bases, the J end by 14 bases, with 19 bases between. In nucleotides, the CDR3 is TGTGCCAGCAGTTCGTCCCCCTTTAGCAAGCGGTATTTT. It codes for CASSSSPFSKRYF.

This chain uses TRBV19 with TRBJ2-5, with 8 nucleotides matching TRBD2. The germline CDR1 and CDR2 sequences are LNHDA and SQIVND (reference sequence). This CDR3 spans 15 amino acids. The J segment lost 9 bases and the V segment lost 6 bases, leaving 15 bases of the junction unmatched. The CDR3 nucleotides are TGTGCCAGTAGACTCTCCGGGACTAGTGGGGTGGCCCAGTACTTC. Translating gives CASRLSGTSGVAQYF.

The V gene is TRBV6-6, the J gene TRBJ2-5; no clear D. The CDR3 covers 15 residues. The V and J ends lost 4 bases and 5 bases respectively, with 17 bases between them. The germline gives CDR1 MNHNY, CDR2 SVGAGI (reference sequence). CDR3 in amino acids: CASSSTPLTRETQYF. The DNA for the CDR3 is TGTGCCAGCAGTTCTACACCCCTAACGCGGGAGACCCAGTACTTC.